The 32 T cell receptor beta chains presented below share a single source sample, sequenced in a study of T-cell reconstitution after alpha-beta-depleted transplantation in children. A library of TCRbeta sequences, prepared with unique molecular identifiers, was generated. Each CDR3 protein is one row after TCRdb ran MiXCR on the PCR reads. The sample contains about 400,000 distinct CDR3 sequences, 16% of which appear only once. Sequenced material: PBMCs, mostly from graft donor cells, taken 360 days after TCRalphabeta/CD19-depleted stem cell transplant. The source of these receptors is a boy in the first two years of life who had a stem cell transplant for Wiskott-Aldrich syndrome, so the T cells may come from the graft donor.

This sequence joins TRBV28 and TRBJ2-7, with a tentative D call TRBD2 (6 bases). Trimming pared 6 bases from V and 1 base from J, leaving 10 bases between. CDR1 MDHEN and CDR2 SYDVKM come from the germline V gene. The CDR3 sequence is 13 residues long. The CDR3: CASRIGTSYEQYF. The CDR3 nucleotides are TGTGCCAGCAGGATCGGGACTTCCTACGAGCAGTACTTC.

The chain combines TRBV7-9 with TRBJ2-4, with 7 positions matching TRBD1. Germline V gene lookup returns CDR1 SEHNR and CDR2 FQNEAQ (reference sequence). Unmatched junction bases numbered 4, after V lost 5 bases and J lost 0 bases. CDR3 length: 15 amino acids. CDR3 region: CASSKTGLAKNIQYF. CDR3 DNA sequence: TGTGCCAGCAGCAAGACAGGGCTAGCCAAAAACATTCAGTACTTC.

This clonotype was detected many times. The J gene is TRBJ1-6, the V gene TRBV5-1; 9 bases match TRBD1. V lost 6 bases to trimming and J lost 7 bases; unmatched junction nucleotides: 8. Looked up from germline, CDR1 is SGHRS and CDR2 is YFSETQ. CDR3 length: 15 residues. CDR3 DNA: TGCGCCAGCACCCTGGGGACAGGGCTAAATTCACCCCTCCACTTT. This gives the protein CASTLGTGLNSPLHF.

CDR3 loop: CASQDLPGPHYEQYF. The CDR3 DNA is TGCGCCAGCCAAGACCTACCTGGGCCCCACTACGAGCAGTACTTC. This chain joins TRBV5-1 and TRBJ2-7; D gene uncertain. The CDR3 loop spans 15 amino acids. Germline V gene lookup returns CDR1 SGHRS and CDR2 YFSETQ. V gave up 7 bases and J gave up 3 bases, with 20 bases separating them.

This clonotype was seen a handful of times. The chain has TRBV4-1 and TRBJ2-5, with 8 bases that match TRBD1. The CDR3 spans 16 residues. The V gene's germline CDR1 is MGHRA and CDR2 YSYEKL. Trimming cost V 1 base and J 2 bases; bases outside gene matches: 6. The CDR3 DNA reads as TGCGCCAGCAGCCAAGGGACAGGGCCCCTACAAGAGACCCAGTACTTC. As protein: CASSQGTGPLQETQYF.

The chain couples TRBV12-3 or TRBV12-4 to TRBJ2-2; D gene uncertain. The V end was cut by 5 bases, the J end by 4 bases, with 14 bases between. This CDR3 spans 15 amino acids. The CDR3 region has the DNA TGTGCCAGCAGTCCCACTGGGCGACCCACCGGGGAGCTGTTTTTT. It specifies CASSPTGRPTGELFF.

The V call is TRBV5-6, the J call TRBJ2-2, with D hard to call. The germline V gene has CDR1 SGHDT and CDR2 YYEEEE. Trimming cost V 2 bases and J 6 bases, with 14 bases left between them. The CDR3 has 15 amino acids. CDR3 sequence reads: CASSFGQTGPGELFF. The CDR3 DNA follows: TGTGCCAGCAGCTTCGGCCAAACCGGACCCGGGGAGCTGTTTTTT.

This clonotype was picked up many times. This chain connects TRBV30 to TRBJ2-2; a weak D match, TRBD2 (6 bases). The germline V gene has CDR1 GTSNPN and CDR2 SVGIG (reference sequence). Trimming took off 3 bases at V and 5 bases at J, with 16 bases between the two ends. The CDR3 length is 15 residues. CDR3 protein: CAWSGTLSGTGELFF. CDR3 coding DNA: TGTGCCTGGAGCGGGACTCTCTCCGGGACCGGGGAGCTGTTTTTT.

The table lists this clonotype with a few counts. The chain employs TRBV2 and TRBJ1-3; D uncertain. Trimming cost V 0 bases and J 3 bases, with 6 bases left between them. Germline loops: CDR1 SNHLY, CDR2 FYNNEI. The CDR3 length is 14 residues. The CDR3 bases are TGTGCCAGCAGTGAAGCAGGGCGTGGAAACACCATATATTTT. This encodes CASSEAGRGNTIYF.

This clonotype was seen a handful of times. The chain carries TRBV5-1 and TRBJ2-2; D is unresolved. The germline CDR1 and CDR2 sequences are SGHRS and YFSETQ. V was shortened by 1 base and J by 3 bases, with 7 bases between the two germline ends. The CDR3 is made up of 14 amino acids. DNA of the CDR3: TGCGCCAGCAGCTTGAACACCCACACCGGGGAGCTGTTTTTT. As protein: CASSLNTHTGELFF.

A few counts support this clonotype. The V call is TRBV12-3 or TRBV12-4, the J call TRBJ2-4; a weak D match, TRBD1 (6 bases). V lost 5 bases, J lost 8 bases, and 22 bases lay in between. CDR3 size: 16 residues. This chain's CDR3 is CASSLGQPGQGDIQYF. The CDR3 DNA sequence: TGTGCCAGCAGTCTAGGGCAACCGGGACAAGGAGACATTCAGTACTTC.

The rearrangement links TRBV20-1 to TRBJ2-3; 12 positions agree with TRBD2. The trim removed 3 bases at V and 3 bases at J, leaving 4 bases unmatched. The germline gives CDR1 DFQATT, CDR2 SNEGSKA (reference sequence). The CDR3 length is 15 residues. The CDR3 protein is CSASALAGGTDTQYF. The CDR3 DNA follows: TGCAGTGCTAGTGCTCTAGCGGGAGGGACAGATACGCAGTATTTT.

This clonotype has only a few counts. V usage is TRBV5-1 and J usage is TRBJ2-7, with a possible D match to TRBD2 (6 bases). Germline V lookup: CDR1 SGHRS, CDR2 YFSETQ. The CDR3 sequence is 17 residues long. Trimming took 2 bases from V and 2 from J, leaving 20 bases between them. The DNA for the CDR3 is TGCGCCAGCAGCTTCTTGATAAATACCGGGGGAACCTACGAGCAGTACTTC. Translated, it gives CASSFLINTGGTYEQYF.

The J gene is TRBJ2-5, the V gene TRBV29-1; D call uncertain. The CDR3 length is 14 residues. With 3 bases removed from V and 3 bases from J, the gap between germline ends came to 14 bases. Germline CDR1 and CDR2: SQVTM and ANQGSEA. The CDR3 DNA reads as TGCAGCGTTGAGGCGGACGGCCCCAAAGAGACCCAGTACTTC. Its translation: CSVEADGPKETQYF.

This clonotype was recorded at least ten times. The junction shows a germline mismatch at one end, possibly a read error. The chain joins TRBV6-5 to TRBJ1-2, with D unclear. The germline gives CDR1 MNHEY, CDR2 SVGAGI. The CDR3 contains 13 residues. Written as DNA, the CDR3 is TGTGCCAGCAGTCGTCACACTATTGACAAGACATTCTTC. It codes for CASSRHTIDKTFF.

This chain joins TRBV6-5 and TRBJ2-7, with 9 bases identical to TRBD1. J was trimmed by 3 bases and V by 0 bases; bases with no gene match: 9. Germline assignment: CDR1 MNHEY and CDR2 SVGAGI. The CDR3 sequence is 17 residues long. CDR3 sequence: CASSYSSKKGQGYEQYF. In nucleotides, the CDR3 is TGTGCCAGCAGTTACTCGAGTAAGAAGGGACAGGGCTACGAGCAGTACTTC.

The chain combines TRBV20-1 with TRBJ2-3; 9 bases align to TRBD2. The CDR3 length is 14 residues. The germline gives CDR1 DFQATT, CDR2 SNEGSKA (reference sequence). J was trimmed by 4 bases and V by 3 bases; bases with no gene match: 5. DNA of the CDR3: TGCAGTGCTAGTCAGCTAGCGGGACCAGATACGCAGTATTTT. Protein sequence: CSASQLAGPDTQYF.

The V call is TRBV18, the J call TRBJ2-7, with 8 bases identical to TRBD1. CDR1 and CDR2 (germline): KGHSH, LQKENI. This CDR3 is 19 amino acids long. V lost 2 bases, J lost 3 bases, and 18 bases stayed unmatched. CDR3 amino acids: CASSPKGPGGPHILYEQYF. CDR3 sequence (DNA): TGTGCCAGCTCACCAAAGGGTCCAGGGGGCCCCCATATTCTCTACGAGCAGTACTTC.

The chain has TRBV4-1 and TRBJ2-3; no definite D call. The CDR3 sequence is 14 residues long. CDR1 MGHRA and CDR2 YSYEKL come from the germline V gene. V dropped 0 bases and J dropped 5 bases, with 9 bases sitting between them. The CDR3 nucleotides are TGCGCCAGCAGCCAAGATCTTACCGTAGATACGCAGTATTTT. This sequence encodes CASSQDLTVDTQYF.

This clonotype was observed a few times. The chain employs TRBV6-5 and TRBJ1-2, with TRBD1 matching over 7 bases. CDR3 length: 16 residues. V trimming: 0 bases; J trimming: 8 bases; junction bases outside the gene matches: 12. CDR1 MNHEY and CDR2 SVGAGI come from the germline V gene. The CDR3 region is CASSYSFLTGIGGYTF. For the CDR3, the DNA is TGTGCCAGCAGTTACTCGTTCTTGACAGGGATAGGAGGCTACACCTTC.

J is TRBJ2-5 and V is TRBV6-2 or TRBV6-3, with 12 bases aligning to TRBD2. Trimming cost V 2 bases and J 5 bases; bases outside gene matches: 15. CDR3 size: 19 residues. Germline V CDR1 and CDR2: MNHEY, SVGEGT. Written as DNA, the CDR3 is TGTGCCAGCAGTTACCACATCCGACTAGCGGGAGAGCTGACGGAGACCCAGTACTTC. Translation: CASSYHIRLAGELTETQYF.

The rearrangement uses TRBV27 and TRBJ1-2; 8 nucleotides line up with TRBD1. The CDR3 covers 16 residues. Germline trimming cut 7 bases from V and 1 base from J; bases unmatched to any gene: 11. Germline CDR1 and CDR2: MNHEY and SMNVEV (reference sequence). For the CDR3, the DNA is TGTGCCAGCAAGTGGACAGGGAGGATAAATAACTATGGCTACACCTTC. Translating it yields CASKWTGRINNYGYTF.

The gene calls are TRBV10-3 and TRBJ2-7, with 9 bases matching TRBD1. V shed 3 bases, J shed 4 bases, and the junction held 7 bases outside the gene matches. The germline V gene encodes CDR1 ENHRY and CDR2 SYGVKD. The length of the CDR3 is 15 residues. CDR3: CAISELGTGTYEQYF. CDR3 nucleotide sequence: TGTGCCATCAGTGAACTAGGGACAGGGACGTACGAGCAGTACTTC.

The chain joins TRBV3-1 to TRBJ1-1; D ambiguous. Germline lookup yields CDR1 LGHDT and CDR2 YNNKEL (reference sequence). The V end was cut by 1 base, the J end by 8 bases, with 8 bases between. This CDR3 comprises 12 residues. The CDR3 region has the DNA TGTGCCAGCAGCCAAGGGCCGGTGGAAGCTTTCTTT. Translation gives CASSQGPVEAFF.

This chain links TRBV11-2 with TRBJ2-3; TRBD2 matches at 10 bases. The length of the CDR3 is 19 residues. The germline gives CDR1 SGHAT, CDR2 FQNNGV. The V and J ends lost 5 bases and 2 bases, in that order; junction bases with no gene match: 16. The CDR3 sequence: CASSLLAGGRVFSTDTQYF. The CDR3 coding sequence is TGTGCCAGCAGCCTCTTAGCGGGGGGTCGTGTTTTCTCCACAGATACGCAGTATTTT.

This sequence joins TRBV4-1 and TRBJ2-3; D call uncertain. V shed 0 bases and J shed 2 bases, with 6 bases lying between them. CDR1 is MGHRA and CDR2 is YSYEKL in the germline V gene. The CDR3 spans 14 residues. The CDR3 reads CASSQDLATDTQYF. DNA of the CDR3: TGCGCCAGCAGCCAAGATCTCGCCACAGATACGCAGTATTTT.

DNA for the CDR3: TGTGCCAGCAGCTTTAAGGATTCGGAGCAGTTCTTC. It encodes CASSFKDSEQFF. The chain uses TRBV7-9 and TRBJ2-1; no reliable D call. Germline V gene sequence: CDR1 SEHNR, CDR2 FQNEAQ (reference sequence). Trimming left V 3 bases short and J 10 bases short, with 10 bases between. The CDR3 totals 12 residues.

This clonotype occurred a few times. The rearrangement links TRBV30 to TRBJ2-7; D is possibly TRBD1 (6 bases). The CDR3 loop spans 10 amino acids. From germline, CDR1 is GTSNPN and CDR2 SVGIG (reference sequence). CDR3 nucleotide sequence: TGTGCCTGGCTTCAGCAGGGGTCCCCCGTC. It is translated as CAWLQQGSPV.

This clonotype showed up just a few times. The rearrangement links TRBV20-1 to TRBJ2-3, with D perhaps TRBD2 (6 bases). Germline loops: CDR1 DFQATT, CDR2 SNEGSKA (reference sequence). This CDR3 is built from 13 residues. V lost 3 bases to trimming and J lost 3 bases, with 10 bases between them. The CDR3 spells CSARRLGTDTQYF. The CDR3 nucleotides are TGCAGTGCTAGGAGACTAGGGACAGATACGCAGTATTTT.

This clonotype was counted only a few times. The chain combines TRBV11-2 with TRBJ2-7; 11 nucleotides align to TRBD2. The CDR3 sequence is 14 residues long. The V segment lost 4 bases and the J segment 5 bases; nucleotides outside the gene matches: 4. CDR1 and CDR2 from the germline V gene are SGHAT and FQNNGV. As DNA, the CDR3 is TGTGCCAGCAGCTCGACTAGCGGGAAGAACGAGCAGTACTTC. This encodes CASSSTSGKNEQYF.

This sequence joins TRBV25-1 and TRBJ1-4, with D uncertain. CDR3 length: 11 amino acids. Between the trimmed V and J ends, which lost 5 bases and 11 bases, there was a span of 9 bases. Germline V gene sequence: CDR1 MGHDK, CDR2 SYGVNS. The CDR3 is CASSIDYKLFF. CDR3 in DNA: TGTGCCAGCAGTATTGACTATAAACTGTTTTTT.

This clonotype was counted at least ten times. V is TRBV12-3 or TRBV12-4 and J is TRBJ2-7, with 9 bases that match TRBD1. The CDR3 consists of 15 residues. The J segment lost 0 bases and the V segment lost 3 bases, leaving 3 bases of the junction unmatched. CDR3 bases: TGTGCCAGCAGTTTTAGGACAGGGGTCTCCTACGAGCAGTACTTC. As protein: CASSFRTGVSYEQYF.